This T cell receptor (beta chain) was sequenced for a study of blood T cell repertoires in COVID-19. Study-wide background: Researchers got acute and convalescent COVID-19 samples from the United States, Italy and Spain. PBMCs, B-cell-depleted T cells, or T cells provided the cDNA or gDNA that made up the material.

Seattle participants joined during active infection and were tracked over time. In the original analysis: Amplifying reference gene primers gave estimates of nucleated cell counts. The assay was immunoSEQ multiplex PCR, and TCRdb's table has in-frame clones only and misses some. V, J and clone size are taken as reported in that table, and D and trimming were inferred from the DNA itself. The table lists about 150,000 clones, 70% to 90% of them singletons. This CDR3 contains 13 residues. The V gene lost 0 bases and the J gene lost 4 bases, with 5 bases spanning the gap. Germline loops: CDR1 ENHRY, CDR2 SYGVKD.

The chain recombines TRBV10-3 with TRBJ2-3; no definite D call. The material sequenced was peripheral blood. The origin of this receptor is a woman at least 80 years old with COVID-19, enrolled during active disease. CDR3 sequence (DNA): TGTGCCATCAGTGAGTCGACTGCAGATACGCAGTATTTT. It yields the protein CAISESTADTQYF.